Detailed here is one T cell receptor beta chain. Antigen: not known. The data are from a study of cytomegalovirus exposure and HLA in healthy donors. PCR was performed using 60 Vbeta and 13 Jbeta primers. Libraries were prepared by immunoSEQ multiplex PCR; TCRdb keeps only in-frame clonotypes and omits some of them. The sample holds roughly 180,000 clones, about 77% seen once. The CDR3 is 15 residues long. V was clipped by 2 bases and J by 8 bases; unmatched bases: 6. Germline V lookup: CDR1 SGDLS, CDR2 YYNGEE. Findings and limits, study-wide: A few chains linked to CMV were shown in vitro to be specific for CMV antigens. The productive fraction for most TCR beta V segments was about 87% or about 30% in an earlier analysis. Follow-up analysis seemed to connect common viral pathogens with several of the most significant clusters identified. Later analysis showed most CMV-associated TCR beta chains appearing HLA-restricted.

The V gene is TRBV9, the J gene TRBJ2-1; 11 bases are a match to TRBD2. The sequencing sample was made of PBMCs. This clonotype was obtained from a woman in her 30s in good health and CMV-seropositive. CDR3 DNA: TGTGCCAGCAGCGTGGGTAGCGGGGGGGCCCATGAGCAGTTCTTC. It is translated as CASSVGSGGAHEQFF.